This T cell receptor (beta chain) was captured in a study of response to subunit inactivated influenza vaccine listed by TCRdb under 2018. In the study overall: Deep quantitative profiling of the T cell receptor repertoire was used in the study to follow responses to a trivalent subunit inactivated influenza vaccine.

In this sample, this clonotype turned up a few times. The antigen it binds to is not known. No base quality information exists; no much larger clone differs at one position. The library was obtained by RT-PCR. Instrument used: Illumina HiSeq 2500. TCRdb's own reprocessing of the public reads used fastp at Q25 and MiXCR and kept productive beta chains. Identical CDR3 protein sequences are pooled into one entry, listed with their most common genes and DNA. This sample holds about 700,000 distinct CDR3 sequences; 15% to 18% were observed only once. Approximately 10% of the sample goes to the ten largest clones. The research as a whole found: It was suggested by the authors that each seasonal influenza vaccination may recruit only a limited number of new T cells.

The CDR3 numbers 12 residues from cysteine through phenylalanine. Just CDR3 DNA is preserved here, 36 bases in frame from base 1. The V and J ends are trimmed by 0 bases and 8 bases, leaving 8 bases between them. From a lookup of the germline V gene, CDR1 and CDR2 are SGHRS and YFSETQ. The sequence is built from TRBV5-1 and TRBJ1-2; the D gene identity is not certain. The material sequenced was PBMCs from blood, taken roughly 12 days after vaccination. The origin of this receptor is a man aged 50 to 59 who received an inactivated influenza vaccine. Donor details come from another sample of the same person, matched by shared clones. The CDR3 reads CASSLARSGYTF. The DNA sequence is given as TGCGCCAGCAGCTTGGCTCGGTCGGGCTACACCTTC.